The next 5 T cell receptor beta chains were all read from a single sample in a study of metastatic and nonmetastatic thyroid tumors. Thyroid surgery was preceded by no treatment in any patient. MiXCR reprocessed the PCR reads for TCRdb. The sample shows over 65,000 clones, under 15% of them seen only once. Sequenced sample: tumor tissue. Receptor source: a female donor with papillary thyroid cancer or a benign thyroid nodule (not recorded which). Some clones in this sample may be carry-over from other donors' samples.

This clone appeared many times. This chain connects TRBV20-1 to TRBJ2-7; no reliable D call. This CDR3 is 14 amino acids long. Germline V gene data show CDR1 as DFQATT and CDR2 as SNEGSKA (reference sequence). Trimming took 0 bases from V and 0 from J, leaving 9 bases between them. The CDR3 here is CSARDSGGSYEQYF. The CDR3 coding sequence is TGCAGTGCTAGAGATTCGGGCGGCTCCTACGAGCAGTACTTC.

There are many counts of this clone. The chain carries TRBV19 and TRBJ1-2, with TRBD1 as a possible D gene (5 bases). Germline CDR1 LNHDA, CDR2 SQIVND (reference sequence). There are 18 residues in the CDR3. Trimming pared 0 bases from V and 5 bases from J, leaving 22 bases between. CDR3 DNA: TGTGCCAGTAGTATAGAATATTTCGGGACGGAACGGCCTTATGGCTACACCTTC. Translation gives CASSIEYFGTERPYGYTF.

Ten or more counts support this clone. This chain links TRBV13 with TRBJ1-5; D gene uncertain. Germline values: CDR1 PRHDT, CDR2 FYEKMQ (reference sequence). Trimming left V 5 bases short and J 0 bases short, with 29 bases between. This CDR3 comprises 21 residues. The CDR3 sequence: CASSLIGFVASLGGSNQPQHF. CDR3 coding DNA: TGTGCCAGCAGCCTAATAGGATTTGTGGCCTCCTTAGGAGGTAGCAATCAGCCCCAGCATTTT. The variable domain in full, with the rest retrieved from reference TRBV13 and TRBJ1-5, is AAGVIQSPRHLIKEKRETATLKCYPIPRHDTVYWYQQGPGQDPQFLISFYEKMQSDKGSIPDRFSAQQFSDYHSELNMSSLELGDSALYFCASSLIGFVASLGGSNQPQHFGDGTRLSIL.

This clone was counted many times. The chain has TRBV5-6 and TRBJ2-5; D possibly matches TRBD1 or TRBD2 (6 bases each). The CDR3 totals 13 residues. V lost 3 bases and J lost 3, with 9 bases in between. In germline, CDR1 is SGHDT, CDR2 YYEEEE. The CDR3 spells CASSYGGEETQYF. The CDR3 DNA is TGTGCCAGCAGCTACGGGGGCGAAGAGACCCAGTACTTC.

This clone was counted many times. The V gene is TRBV11-2, the J gene TRBJ2-1; D is uncertain. This CDR3 comprises 13 residues. CDR1 is SGHAT and CDR2 is FQNNGV in the germline V gene. Trimming removed 2 bases from V and 6 bases from J, with 8 bases in between. In nucleotides, the CDR3 is TGTGCCAGCAGCTTACACGGTCCCAATGAGCAGTTCTTC. It encodes CASSLHGPNEQFF.